A single TCR beta chain is shown here with its context. The antigen is unknown. Only in-frame clones appear in the TCRdb table, and some are missing; sequencing was by immunoSEQ multiplex PCR. This sample has fewer than 60,000 clones; approximately 80% occur once, and the top ten carry less than 20%. Germline CDR1 and CDR2: SGHVS and FQNEAQ. This CDR3 comprises 15 residues. The ends lost 5 bases at V and 0 bases at J; junction bases unmatched: 5. The sample belongs to a study of T cells in localized non-small cell lung cancer. Study-wide results and caveats: Because sequencing included only one region (of the tumor), heterogeneity remains possible. Adjacent lung exhibited a median of 57 among the 100 most abundant tumor clones. There was an association of higher blood T cell density with longer overall survival. Uninvolved adjacent lung had the highest recorded T cell clonality, with tumor below it.

The genes are TRBV7-8 and TRBJ2-3; TRBD1 aligns across 7 bases. The starting material was peripheral blood, obtained before any cancer treatment. The sequence came from a female donor aged 60 or older with stage II squamous cell lung carcinoma. In DNA form, the CDR3 reads TGTGCCAGCAGCCCGGAGGACAGGAGCACAGATACGCAGTATTTT. Its protein is CASSPEDRSTDTQYF.